These T cell receptor beta chains were read from a single sample in a study of T cell responses to AZD1222 COVID-19 vaccine. Assay: immunoSEQ multiplex PCR; the TCRdb copy retains only in-frame clones and omits some. The sample holds 95,000 to 100,000 clones; around nine tenths are singletons and the top ten take approximately 12%. Sequenced here: peripheral blood, sampled on day 0 of AZD1222 vaccination. The receptors derive from an adult in good health. Each CDR3 is given with its conserved first and last residue.

j_gene: TRBJ2-5
v_gene: TRBV18
CDR3aa: CASSPRQGSETQYF

j_gene: TRBJ2-5
v_gene: TRBV18
CDR3aa: CASSDGGRLPQETQYF

j_gene: TRBJ1-6
v_gene: TRBV6-2/TRBV6-3
CDR3aa: CASSPTGNLNSPLHF

j_gene: TRBJ1-6
v_gene: TRBV7-9
CDR3aa: CASSDDSLYNSPLHF

j_gene: TRBJ2-2
v_gene: TRBV7-2
CDR3aa: CASSYPTRDRVENTGELFF

j_gene: TRBJ2-7
v_gene: TRBV6-5
CDR3aa: CASSYSGRSYEQYF

j_gene: TRBJ1-1
v_gene: TRBV2
CDR3aa: CASSELRGRGAFF

j_gene: TRBJ1-3
v_gene: TRBV19
CDR3aa: CASSPSFGSGNTIYF

j_gene: TRBJ2-1
v_gene: TRBV7-2
CDR3aa: CASSRDRVSYNEQFF

j_gene: TRBJ1-5
v_gene: TRBV2
CDR3aa: CASKVRGSNQPQHF

j_gene: TRBJ1-5
v_gene: TRBV4-1
CDR3aa: CASSQDGQGFNQPQHF

j_gene: TRBJ1-5
v_gene: TRBV5-1
CDR3aa: CASSLEGRDQPQHF

j_gene: TRBJ2-1
v_gene: TRBV9
CDR3aa: CASSGYNEQFF

j_gene: TRBJ2-3
v_gene: TRBV30
CDR3aa: CAWSVLGSGVQYF

j_gene: TRBJ1-3
v_gene: TRBV29-1
CDR3aa: CSVWGASGNTIYF

j_gene: TRBJ2-5
v_gene: TRBV19
CDR3aa: CASSMDRLRTQYF

j_gene: TRBJ2-7
v_gene: TRBV11-2
CDR3aa: CASSTRGGLYEQYF

j_gene: TRBJ2-4
v_gene: TRBV5-1
CDR3aa: CASSLGDIQYF

j_gene: TRBJ1-2
v_gene: TRBV20-1
CDR3aa: CSASPNYGYTF

j_gene: TRBJ2-1
v_gene: TRBV30
CDR3aa: CAWSETSRPFF

j_gene: TRBJ2-6
v_gene: TRBV6-5
CDR3aa: CASSFRVSGANVLTF

j_gene: TRBJ1-6
v_gene: TRBV11-2
CDR3aa: CASSSIQGVVSPLHF

j_gene: TRBJ2-5
v_gene: TRBV3-1/TRBV3-2
CDR3aa: CASSHRGREETQYF

j_gene: TRBJ1-1
v_gene: TRBV30
CDR3aa: CAANLWGNTEAFF